Following are 24 T cell receptor beta chains from one sample sequenced in a study of cytomegalovirus exposure and HLA in healthy donors. Both 60 Vbeta primers and 13 Jbeta primers went into the PCR. This table comes from immunoSEQ multiplex PCR, and its TCRdb copy is limited to in-frame clones, with some not included. The sample gives 250,000 or so clones, over 90% of which show up once; about 1.5% is in the top ten. The sequenced sample consisted of PBMCs. Every receptor here comes from a girl aged 2 to 10 in good health and CMV-seronegative.

This sequence joins TRBV5-1 and TRBJ1-4; TRBD1 is a possible D gene (6 bases). Trimming pared 0 bases from V and 10 bases from J, leaving 13 bases between. The length of the CDR3 is 14 residues. Looked up from germline, CDR1 is SGHRS and CDR2 is YFSETQ. CDR3 coding DNA: TGCGCCAGCAGCTTGGCGCAGGGGATGGGAAAACTGTTTTTT. Protein product: CASSLAQGMGKLFF.

This clone was counted only a few times. Since a far larger clone is one base different, this is likely a read error. The chain has TRBV4-2 and TRBJ1-5; D may be TRBD1 (6 bases). V was pared by 0 bases and J by 5 bases, with 14 bases between. The CDR3 is 16 amino acids. The V gene's germline CDR1 is LGHNA and CDR2 YNFKEQ. CDR3 region: CASSQDSGQRDQPQHF. CDR3 sequence (DNA): TGTGCCAGCAGCCAAGATTCTGGACAGCGCGATCAGCCCCAGCATTTT.

This chain links TRBV10-2 with TRBJ2-1; 13 positions match TRBD2. The CDR3 length is 19 residues. J gave up 0 bases and V 3 bases, and 8 bases lay outside the gene matches. CDR1 WSHSY and CDR2 SAAADI come from the germline V gene. The CDR3 spells CASSDRLAGGFSSYNEQFF. CDR3 DNA: TGCGCCAGCAGTGATCGACTAGCGGGAGGATTTAGCTCCTACAATGAGCAGTTCTTC.

The V and J genes are TRBV29-1 and TRBJ1-1; unclear D gene. The CDR3 is made up of 14 amino acids. Germline V gene data show CDR1 as SQVTM and CDR2 as ANQGSEA. With 4 bases removed from V and 6 bases from J, the gap between germline ends came to 18 bases. This chain's CDR3 is CSVAGGMEGPEAFF. The CDR3 DNA sequence: TGCAGCGTTGCCGGAGGGATGGAAGGGCCTGAAGCTTTCTTT.

The V gene is TRBV19, the J gene TRBJ1-1, with D tentatively TRBD1 (5 bases). From germline, CDR1 is LNHDA and CDR2 SQIVND (reference sequence). V was cut by 1 base and J by 9 bases, with 15 bases left in between. CDR3 length: 14 residues. The CDR3 sequence is CASSIGVGQGKAFF. CDR3 sequence (DNA): TGTGCCAGTAGTATAGGGGTTGGGCAGGGAAAAGCTTTCTTT. Full variable domain (remainder filled in from reference TRBV19 and TRBJ1-1): DGGITQSPKYLFRKEGQNVTLSCEQNLNHDAMYWYRQDPGQGLRLIYYSQIVNDFQKGDIAEGYSVSREKKESFPLTVTSAQKNPTAFYLCASSIGVGQGKAFFGQGTRLTVV.

This chain joins TRBV10-3 and TRBJ2-7; 7 nucleotides line up with TRBD2. Germline V CDR1 and CDR2: ENHRY, SYGVKD. The CDR3 runs to 17 residues. After removal of 4 bases from V and 0 bases from J, the junction contained 12 bases not matched to a gene. The CDR3 DNA reads TGTGCCATCAGTGCGGGGGGTCCTCGCGCCCGCTCCTACGAGCAGTACTTC. It translates to CAISAGGPRARSYEQYF.

The gene calls are TRBV10-1 and TRBJ2-2, with 8 nucleotides matching TRBD2. Germline V gene data show CDR1 as WNHNN and CDR2 as SYGVQD (reference sequence). The V and J ends lost 2 bases and 6 bases, in that order; junction bases with no gene match: 5. This CDR3 region has 15 residues. The CDR3 nucleotides read TGCGCCAGCAGTGAGCTAGCGGGCGCGGCCGGGGAGCTGTTTTTT. As protein: CASSELAGAAGELFF.

Remarks on this clone: The sample has other DNA sequences that encode this CDR3 too. CDR3 in amino acids: CASSLALNTEAFF. The CDR3, as DNA: TGTGCCAGCAGCTTAGCCCTAAACACTGAAGCTTTCTTT. The gene calls are TRBV7-9 and TRBJ1-1; D uncertain. The V and J ends lost 0 bases and 2 bases respectively, with 4 bases between them. Germline V gene lookup returns CDR1 SEHNR and CDR2 FQNEAQ (reference sequence). CDR3 length: 13 residues.

This chain connects TRBV7-9 to TRBJ2-5; the D gene is possibly TRBD1 (5 bases). The J call is doubtful: the DNA matches TRBJ2-7 better. The CDR3 extends over 15 amino acids. CDR1 and CDR2 (germline): SEHNR, FQNEAQ (reference sequence). CDR3: CASSLPGQTAYEQYF. CDR3 nucleotides: TGTGCCAGCAGCTTACCTGGACAAACCGCCTACGAGCAGTACTTC.

The chain combines TRBV18 with TRBJ2-5, with TRBD2 matching 8 bases. The J call may be wrong; the DNA end is better matched by TRBJ2-7. The CDR3 is 14 residues long. Germline CDR1 and CDR2: KGHSH and LQKENI. CDR3 amino acids: CASSRPGLGNEQYF. As DNA, the CDR3 is TGTGCCAGCTCACGCCCGGGACTAGGGAACGAGCAGTACTTC.

The table lists this clone with a count of one. The chain has TRBV5-1 and TRBJ1-2; tentative D call: TRBD1 (5 bases). This CDR3 contains 14 residues. CDR1 and CDR2 (germline): SGHRS, YFSETQ. Trimming stripped 0 bases from V and 1 base from J, with 7 bases between. The CDR3 is CASSLEGLNYGYTF. CDR3 nucleotides: TGCGCCAGCAGCTTGGAGGGACTTAACTATGGCTACACCTTC.

The chain has TRBV29-1 and TRBJ2-1; the match to TRBD2 covers 11 bases. Per the germline V gene, CDR1 is SQVTM and CDR2 is ANQGSEA. V shed 4 bases, J shed 8 bases, and the junction held 4 bases outside the gene matches. The CDR3 contains 13 residues. CDR3 coding DNA: TGCAGCGTTGGAGAACTAGCGGGAGATGAGCAGTTCTTC. Its translation is CSVGELAGDEQFF.

This chain uses TRBV18 with TRBJ1-1, with 7 bases fitting TRBD1. This CDR3 comprises 14 residues. V lost 3 bases, J lost 1 base, and 2 bases stayed unmatched. Germline V gene sequence: CDR1 KGHSH, CDR2 LQKENI. CDR3 nucleotide sequence: TGTGCCAGCTCACCGGGACAGCAGAACACTGAAGCTTTCTTT. Its translation: CASSPGQQNTEAFF.

This clone was observed once. The rearrangement joins TRBV5-1 to TRBJ2-5, with D maybe TRBD1 (5 bases). Trimming cost V 4 bases and J 5 bases, with 21 bases left between them. Germline V CDR1 and CDR2: SGHRS, YFSETQ. CDR3 length equals 16 residues. The CDR3 coding sequence is TGCGCCAGCAGCATGCCCCGGGCAGGGTCTTACGAGACCCAGTACTTC. Translating gives CASSMPRAGSYETQYF.

V gene TRBV28 combines with J gene TRBJ1-5, with D tentatively TRBD1 (6 bases). V shed 4 bases and J shed 6 bases, with 16 bases lying between them. In germline, CDR1 is MDHEN, CDR2 SYDVKM. CDR3 size: 15 residues. Written as DNA, the CDR3 is TGTGCCAGCAGTTCCCCCCAGGGGCTGGTTCAGCCCCAGCATTTT. As protein: CASSSPQGLVQPQHF.

V and J are TRBV7-8 and TRBJ1-2, with D perhaps matching TRBD1 (6 bases). Trimming shortened V by 2 bases and J by 6 bases, and 13 bases separated the two germline ends. The CDR3 runs to 14 residues. Germline-derived CDR1 and CDR2 are SGHVS and FQNEAQ. CDR3 sequence: CASSLKDSVDGYTF. CDR3 sequence (DNA): TGTGCCAGCAGCTTAAAGGACAGTGTAGATGGCTACACCTTC.

The rearrangement joins TRBV5-1 to TRBJ2-3, with D unresolved. Germline CDR1 and CDR2: SGHRS and YFSETQ. Trimming left V 3 bases short and J 0 bases short, with 8 bases between. This CDR3 is built from 14 residues. CDR3 region: CASSSELSTDTQYF. In nucleotides, the CDR3 is TGCGCCAGCAGCTCCGAACTTAGCACAGATACGCAGTATTTT.

This chain links TRBV2 with TRBJ2-5; 9 bases agree with TRBD2. Germline V CDR1 and CDR2: SNHLY, FYNNEI. Losses at the gene ends were 6 bases for V and 4 bases for J; bases not matched to a gene: 6. CDR3 length: 14 amino acids. The CDR3 bases are TGTGCCAGCAGGGGGCGGGAGGGCCGAGAGACCCAGTACTTC. Its protein product is CASRGREGRETQYF.

The V call is TRBV28, the J call TRBJ1-1; perhaps TRBD1 as D (5 bases). V lost 11 bases to trimming and J lost 1 base, with 11 bases between them. Germline CDR1 reads MDHEN; CDR2 reads SYDVKM. This CDR3 is 12 amino acids long. The CDR3 nucleotides read TGTGCCGCTACGGGGGGGAACACTGAAGCTTTCTTT. As protein: CAATGGNTEAFF.

V and J are TRBV5-1 and TRBJ2-2, with D unresolved. The CDR3 runs 12 residues. Per the germline V gene, CDR1 is SGHRS and CDR2 is YFSETQ. With 4 bases removed from V and 5 bases from J, the gap between germline ends came to 6 bases. DNA of the CDR3: TGCGCCAGCAGCCTCACTACCGGGGAGCTGTTTTTT. Its protein is CASSLTTGELFF.

J is TRBJ2-1 and V is TRBV5-1, with 11 bases fitting TRBD2. The CDR3 loop spans 15 amino acids. Germline values: CDR1 SGHRS, CDR2 YFSETQ. After removal of 4 bases from V and 8 bases from J, the junction contained 8 bases not matched to a gene. The CDR3 DNA is TGCGCCAGCAGCCCTGGGCTAGCGGGAGGTCATGAGCAGTTCTTC. Protein sequence: CASSPGLAGGHEQFF.

V gene TRBV15 combines with J gene TRBJ1-5; D may be TRBD1 (5 bases). Deletions cut 0 bases from V and 3 bases from J, with 9 bases between. CDR1 is LNHNV and CDR2 is YYDKDF in the germline V gene (reference sequence). CDR3 size: 15 residues. This CDR3 reads CATSRDRGANQPQHF. CDR3 in DNA: TGTGCCACCAGCAGAGACCGCGGGGCCAATCAGCCCCAGCATTTT.

Only one count was recorded for this clone. The V and J genes are TRBV6-6 and TRBJ2-2; possible D gene TRBD1, 6 bases. This CDR3 has 15 amino acids. The germline gives CDR1 MNHNY, CDR2 SVGAGI (reference sequence). The CDR3 sequence is CATTGRSANTGELFF. The CDR3 bases are TGTGCTACTACAGGGCGGTCGGCGAACACCGGGGAGCTGTTTTTT.

This clone is a singleton in its sample. V usage is TRBV4-1 and J usage is TRBJ2-5; D is undetermined. Trimming left V 0 bases short and J 5 bases short, with 10 bases between. Germline CDR1 reads MGHRA; CDR2 reads YSYEKL. The CDR3 extends over 14 amino acids. CDR3 sequence: CASSQDPLPETQYF. In nucleotides, the CDR3 is TGCGCCAGCAGCCAAGATCCCCTTCCGGAGACCCAGTACTTC.